This is a list of T cell receptor beta chains from one sample in a study of shared clonotypes between healthy human individuals. Only in-frame clones appear in the TCRdb table, and some are missing; sequencing was by immunoSEQ multiplex PCR. Altogether approximately 2,200,000 clones are present, roughly 91% being singletons, with the ten largest covering more than 1.5%. Source material: naive CD8+ T cells from PBMCs. The receptor set was obtained from a man between 18 and 35 years old in good health. Some clones in this sample may be carry-over from other donors' samples. CDR3s include the opening cysteine and the closing phenylalanine or tryptophan. The order of the fields is clone size, D gene, J gene, V gene, CDR3 DNA, CDR3 protein. The D gene is left open where the match is weak. The size field is filled for only some rows; it gives once, few, many or a size class.

.,TRBD2,TRBJ2-5,TRBV9,TGTGCCAGCAGCGAGGGGGTCGGGGGACTAGCGGAGACCCAGTACTTC,CASSEGVGGLAETQYF
.,.,TRBJ1-5,TRBV19,TGTGCCAGTAGTACTTGGTTCAATCAGCCCCAGCATTTT,CASSTWFNQPQHF
.,.,TRBJ1-3,TRBV28,TGTGCCAGTATGGGAATCTCTGGAAACACCATATATTTT,CASMGISGNTIYF
.,.,TRBJ2-7,TRBV5-1,TGCGCCAGCAGCTTGGAAGGAAGCGAGCAGTACTTC,CASSLEGSEQYF
.,TRBD1,TRBJ2-7,TRBV7-2,TGTGCCAGCAGCTTCAGGCGACAGGGGTCCTACGAGCAGTACTTC,CASSFRRQGSYEQYF
once,.,TRBJ1-2,TRBV27,TGTGCCAGCAGTTTTGGGGATTATTATGGCTACACCTTC,CASSFGDYYGYTF
.,.,TRBJ2-3,TRBV19,TGTGCCAGTACCCATAGGGAGACAGATACGCAGTATTTT,CASTHRETDTQYF
.,.,TRBJ1-1,TRBV14,TGTGCCAGCAGCCAAGACACAATGAACACTGAAGCTTTCTTT,CASSQDTMNTEAFF
.,.,TRBJ2-7,TRBV21-1,TGTGCCAGCAGCAAAATTCGGGACAGGGCTACCCCTAGGGAGCAGTACTTC,CASSKIRDRATPREQYF
.,.,TRBJ2-7,TRBV7-8,TGTGCCAGCAGCTTAGAATCGGGAGTGAGCTCCTACGAGCAGTACTTC,CASSLESGVSSYEQYF
once,TRBD1,TRBJ2-1,TRBV6-6,TGTGCCAGCAGTTGGGACAGCCCGTCCTACAATGAGCAGTTCTTC,CASSWDSPSYNEQFF
.,.,TRBJ2-7,TRBV2,TGTGCCAGCAGTGACTTAACCAGCGGCGAATACGAGCAGTACTTC,CASSDLTSGEYEQYF
once,TRBD1,TRBJ1-1,TRBV27,TGTGCCAGCAGTCCGGAAACAGGGGGGACTGAAGCTTTCTTT,CASSPETGGTEAFF
.,.,TRBJ1-5,TRBV9,TGTGCCAGCAGCGGACCGGGACTTGAAGTTTATCAGCCCCAGCATTTT,CASSGPGLEVYQPQHF
.,.,TRBJ2-5,TRBV9,TGTGCCAGCAGCGTACGGGGGCTTGGGGAGACCCAGTACTTC,CASSVRGLGETQYF
.,.,TRBJ1-5,TRBV28,TGTGCCAGCAGCCGGTGGGGGGCTAGCAATCAGCCCCAGCATTTT,CASSRWGASNQPQHF
once,.,TRBJ1-5,TRBV4-1,TGCGCCAGCAGCCAAGATCCACCTGACAGGTGGAATCAGCCCCAGCATTTT,CASSQDPPDRWNQPQHF
.,TRBD2,TRBJ2-1,TRBV6-4,TGTGCCAGCAGTGACTCGAGACTAGCGGGATACAATGAGCAGTTCTTC,CASSDSRLAGYNEQFF
.,TRBD2,TRBJ2-5,TRBV27,TGTGCCAGCAGTTTAAGCCTAGCGGGAGACCAAGAGACCCAGTACTTC,CASSLSLAGDQETQYF
few,TRBD1,TRBJ1-1,TRBV5-4,TGTGCCAGCAGCCTGACCGGACAGGACCCTGAAGCTTTCTTT,CASSLTGQDPEAFF
.,TRBD1,TRBJ1-1,TRBV10-3,TGTGCCATCAGTGAGAACAGGGGAAACACTGAAGCTTTCTTT,CAISENRGNTEAFF
.,.,TRBJ2-1,TRBV27,TGTGCCAGCAGTTTATCGGCAGGGGTCACCCCCTACAGGTACAATGAGCAGTTCTTC,CASSLSAGVTPYRYNEQFF
once,.,TRBJ2-5,TRBV7-7,TGTGCCAGCAGCTTAGCTTACCGATCCCAAGAGACCCAGTACTTC,CASSLAYRSQETQYF
.,.,TRBJ2-7,TRBV28,TGTGCCAGCAGACCCGGGGTGGACAGACAATACGAGCAGTACTTC,CASRPGVDRQYEQYF
.,TRBD2,TRBJ2-7,TRBV27,TGTGCCAGCAGTCGTCAACTAGCGGGAGGCCCCTACGAGCAGTACTTC,CASSRQLAGGPYEQYF
.,.,TRBJ2-1,TRBV27,TGTGCCAGCAGTTTAATAGGAAATGAGCAGTTCTTC,CASSLIGNEQFF
.,TRBD2,TRBJ2-3,TRBV27,TGTGCCAGCAGGTTAGGGACTAGCGGCTGGTACACAGATACGCAGTATTTT,CASRLGTSGWYTDTQYF
.,.,TRBJ1-5,TRBV28,TGTGCCAGCGTAGGGGGGGCTCGGCAGCCCCAGCATTTT,CASVGGARQPQHF
.,.,TRBJ1-1,TRBV5-1,TGCGCCAGCAGACGTGACACCTACACTGAAGCTTTCTTT,CASRRDTYTEAFF
once,TRBD1,TRBJ2-7,TRBV4-1,TGCGCCAGCAGCCAACGGACAGGGTTGGACGAGCAGTACTTC,CASSQRTGLDEQYF
.,TRBD1,TRBJ1-5,TRBV6-6,TGTGCCAGCAGTGACGGACAGGGGGTGGATCAGCCCCAGCATTTT,CASSDGQGVDQPQHF
.,TRBD1,TRBJ2-7,TRBV10-3,TGTGCCGCACAGGGACAGGGGTCCGTCTACGAGCAGTACTTC,CAAQGQGSVYEQYF
.,.,TRBJ1-5,TRBV7-6,TGTGCCAGCAGTCCCCTTTTCTGGGGTATTAACAATCAGCCCCAGCATTTT,CASSPLFWGINNQPQHF
.,TRBD1,TRBJ1-2,TRBV7-9,TGTGCCAGCAGCTACCCACTCCCGACAGGGGGCTACACCTTC,CASSYPLPTGGYTF
.,TRBD2,TRBJ2-7,TRBV4-3,TGCGCCAGCAGCCCCAAAGCCAGCGGGAGGGCCACCTACGAGCAGTACTTC,CASSPKASGRATYEQYF
.,.,TRBJ2-3,TRBV7-8,TGTGCCAGCAGCCGGACAGTTTTGTTCTCAGATACGCAGTATTTT,CASSRTVLFSDTQYF
.,.,TRBJ1-2,TRBV4-3,TGCGCCAGCAGCCAAGATCGTAAGGACAGCCCTTCTAACTATGGCTACACCTTC,CASSQDRKDSPSNYGYTF
once,TRBD2,TRBJ2-7,TRBV15,TGTGCCACCAGCGGCACGACTAGCGGCCTTGGGGAGCAGTACTTC,CATSGTTSGLGEQYF
.,.,TRBJ2-3,TRBV5-4,TGTGCCAGCAGCTCGGACGGGTTTAGCACAGATACGCAGTATTTT,CASSSDGFSTDTQYF
.,TRBD1,TRBJ2-7,TRBV2,TGTGCCAGCAGTGAAAGGGACAGGATAGTCCTTCCTTACTACGAGCAGTACTTC,CASSERDRIVLPYYEQYF
.,.,TRBJ1-2,TRBV6-1,TGTGCCAGCAGTTCCTGGATCGGTGACGGCTACACCTTC,CASSSWIGDGYTF
.,.,TRBJ2-2,TRBV19,TGTGCCAGTAGTATAGGCCTAGCAACAGGGGAGCTGTTTTTT,CASSIGLATGELFF
.,.,TRBJ1-2,TRBV7-9,TGTGCCAGCAGTCCCCCCCTTGACTTTGGCTATGGCTACACCTTC,CASSPPLDFGYGYTF
.,TRBD1,TRBJ2-7,TRBV9,TGTGCCAGCAGCGCCGGGACAGCCTACGAGCAGTACTTC,CASSAGTAYEQYF
once,.,TRBJ2-7,TRBV27,TGTGCCAGCAGTTTTGCGGGGATCTCCTACGAGCAGTACTTC,CASSFAGISYEQYF
.,TRBD2,TRBJ2-5,TRBV7-6,TGTGCCAGCAGTCGGACTAGCGGGAGTCAAGAGACCCAGTACTTC,CASSRTSGSQETQYF
.,.,TRBJ2-1,TRBV11-3,TGTGCCAGCAGCGTCCATAGACAGAGCTCCTACAATGAGCAGTTCTTC,CASSVHRQSSYNEQFF
few,.,TRBJ2-2,TRBV4-1,TGCGCCAGCAGCCAAGCGGTCGACAAGCTGTTTTTT,CASSQAVDKLFF
.,TRBD2,TRBJ2-1,TRBV10-3,TGTGCCATCAGTGAGGGGACTATCTCCAATGAGCAGTTCTTC,CAISEGTISNEQFF
.,.,TRBJ2-5,TRBV9,TGTGCCAGCAGCACCCTAGCCAGCCTAGGAGAGACCCAGTACTTC,CASSTLASLGETQYF
.,TRBD2,TRBJ2-1,TRBV6-1,TGTGCCAGCAGTGAAGTTGGCGGGAGTTTGTTAAACAATGAGCAGTTCTTC,CASSEVGGSLLNNEQFF
.,.,TRBJ2-3,TRBV7-3,TGTGCCAGCAGTCGAAGCGGACTCCTAATCACAGATACGCAGTATTTT,CASSRSGLLITDTQYF
.,.,TRBJ1-2,TRBV7-9,TGTGCCAGCAGCTTGGGGACGGATGGCTACACCTTC,CASSLGTDGYTF
.,.,TRBJ1-1,TRBV14,TGTGCCAGCAGCCAAGTACGGGCTGAAGCTTTCTTT,CASSQVRAEAFF
.,TRBD2,TRBJ2-1,TRBV4-1,TGCGCCAGCAGCCTGAATAGCGGGAGGGAAGATAAGCAGTTCTTC,CASSLNSGREDKQFF